The 22 T cell receptor beta chains below come from one sample, sequenced in a study of vaccination and CD4 T cells after COVID-19. Antigen specificity for these receptors is unknown. The treatment denotes: approximately 9-day PBMC culture with coronavirus spike peptide pools or control peptides (ViraFEST assay). Cultured CD4+ T cells had their DNA profiled by the Oncomine TCR Beta short-read assay. TCRdb reprocessed the PCR reads via MiXCR and lists one record per CDR3 protein. Of under 6,000 distinct CDR3 sequences in the sample, 35% to 45% are singletons; the top ten hold around a third. The sample comprised CD4+ T cells from blood, cultured in vitro. The receptors were sampled from a human donor who had recovered from COVID-19.

By share, this clonotype ranks as medium-sized. The V and J genes are TRBV7-3 and TRBJ2-6; no definite D call. The CDR3 loop spans 15 amino acids. Germline CDR1 reads SGHTA; CDR2 reads FQGTGA. Trimming shortened V by 5 bases and J by 1 base, and 9 bases separated the two germline ends. The CDR3 nucleotides read TGTGCCAGCAGCCCACAGCTTTCTGGGGCCAACGTCCTGACTTTC. Encoded protein: CASSPQLSGANVLTF.

This clonotype was seen a handful of times. This chain joins TRBV27 and TRBJ2-3; 16 nucleotides match TRBD2. The CDR3 is made up of 18 amino acids. V shed 3 bases and J 4 bases; nucleotides not matched to a gene: 7. Germline V lookup: CDR1 MNHEY, CDR2 SMNVEV (reference sequence). The CDR3 DNA sequence: TGTGCCAGCAGTTTCGAGGGACTAGCGGGAGGGATTCCAGATACGCAGTATTTT. This codes for CASSFEGLAGGIPDTQYF.

This clonotype is large in the sample. This rearrangement joins TRBV6-1 to TRBJ2-3, with 8 bases aligning to TRBD2. The ends lost 6 bases at V and 1 base at J; junction bases unmatched: 3. Germline V CDR1 and CDR2: MNHNS, SASEGT. This CDR3 has 14 amino acids. CDR3 DNA: TGTGCCAGCAGGCGGGGGGCACGCACAGATACGCAGTATTTT. This gives the protein CASRRGARTDTQYF.

J is TRBJ2-1 and V is TRBV29-1, with D uncertain. With 4 bases removed from V and 8 bases from J, the gap between germline ends came to 6 bases. Germline V gene lookup returns CDR1 SQVTM and CDR2 ANQGSEA. This CDR3 comprises 10 residues. CDR3 amino acids: CSVVAYEQFF. CDR3 coding DNA: TGCAGCGTTGTAGCCTATGAGCAGTTCTTC.

V usage is TRBV20-1 and J usage is TRBJ1-5; no reliable D call. Deletions cut 0 bases from V and 5 bases from J, with 5 bases between. The CDR3 is 12 amino acids. Germline V CDR1 and CDR2: DFQATT, SNEGSKA (reference sequence). The CDR3 DNA follows: TGCAGTGCTAGAGATCGCGATCAGCCCCAGCATTTT. Translation: CSARDRDQPQHF.

The chain carries TRBV6-5 and TRBJ2-2; unclear D gene. The CDR3 covers 16 residues. CDR1 and CDR2 from the germline V gene are MNHEY and SVGAGI. V was cut by 0 bases and J by 0 bases, with 8 bases left in between. CDR3 loop: CASSYSSTTNTGELFF. Here the CDR3 DNA reads TGTGCCAGCAGTTACTCATCGACAACGAACACCGGGGAGCTGTTTTTT.

The chain links TRBV4-2 to TRBJ1-2; 8 bases match TRBD1. CDR1 LGHNA and CDR2 YNFKEQ come from the germline V gene. The CDR3 sequence is 17 residues long. Trimming removed 0 bases from V and 7 bases from J; junction bases left unmatched: 13. The CDR3 spells CASSQDPAQGAMVGYTF. The CDR3 DNA reads as TGTGCCAGCAGCCAAGATCCAGCCCAGGGGGCTATGGTTGGCTACACCTTC.

The chain joins TRBV12-3 or TRBV12-4 to TRBJ1-2; tentative D call: TRBD1 (6 bases). The V end lost 5 bases, the J end lost 6 bases, and 16 bases lay between the germline ends. The CDR3 is 14 residues long. The CDR3: CASSGGGPSHGYTF. The CDR3 region has the DNA TGTGCCAGCAGTGGGGGGGGCCCCAGCCATGGCTACACCTTC.

This chain joins TRBV15 and TRBJ1-2; D remains unclear. Germline lookup yields CDR1 LNHNV and CDR2 YYDKDF (reference sequence). The V end lost 1 base, the J end lost 5 bases, and 20 bases lay between the germline ends. CDR3 size: 17 residues. In DNA, the CDR3 is TGTGCCACCAGCAGAGGCCGCCGGAACACAAAAGAGTATGGCTACACCTTC. Translated: CATSRGRRNTKEYGYTF.

The V call is TRBV6-2 or TRBV6-3, the J call TRBJ2-7, with TRBD1 matching over 8 bases. J was trimmed by 2 bases and V by 4 bases; bases with no gene match: 7. Looked up from germline, CDR1 is MNHEY and CDR2 is SVGEGT. There are 15 residues in the CDR3. The CDR3 DNA follows: TGTGCCAGCAGTTTCGACAGGGGTTTTACCTACGAGCAGTACTTC. It translates to CASSFDRGFTYEQYF.

This clonotype turned up a few times. The V gene is TRBV5-4, the J gene TRBJ2-5, with D perhaps matching TRBD1 (6 bases). The CDR3 is 14 residues long. Germline CDR1 and CDR2: SGHNT and YYREEE (reference sequence). Trimming removed 4 bases from V and 5 bases from J, with 15 bases in between. The CDR3 DNA reads TGTGCCAGCAGCACCTCAGGGGACGACGAGACCCAGTACTTC. It yields the protein CASSTSGDDETQYF.

This clonotype has just a few counts. Here the CDR3 DNA reads TGCAGTGCTGACAGAGAGCCCGTGGGGTGGGGTAGGTTCTTC. Protein product: CSADREPVGWGRFF. This chain joins TRBV20-1 and TRBJ2-1; possibly TRBD1 for D (5 bases). V was trimmed by 5 bases and J by 15 bases, leaving 26 bases between them. The CDR3 sequence is 14 residues long. CDR1 is DFQATT and CDR2 is SNEGSKA in the germline V gene (reference sequence).

The rearrangement uses TRBV5-6 and TRBJ1-6; D is uncertain. Between the trimmed V and J ends, which lost 4 bases and 8 bases, there was a span of 7 bases. Germline-derived CDR1 and CDR2 are SGHDT and YYEEEE. The CDR3 extends over 12 amino acids. The CDR3 loop reads CASSKTYSPLHF. CDR3 coding DNA: TGTGCCAGCAGCAAGACCTATTCACCCCTCCACTTT.

The rearrangement joins TRBV20-1 to TRBJ1-1; possibly TRBD1 for D (6 bases). The V end lost 2 bases, the J end lost 8 bases, and 18 bases lay between the germline ends. Germline loops: CDR1 DFQATT, CDR2 SNEGSKA (reference sequence). CDR3 length: 14 residues. The CDR3 is CSARPPGGPLEAFF. The CDR3 DNA follows: TGCAGTGCTAGACCCCCTGGGGGCCCCCTGGAAGCTTTCTTT.

This clonotype was detected only a few times. The chain recombines TRBV7-2 with TRBJ1-2, with 9 nucleotides matching TRBD1. J lost 5 bases, V lost 7 bases, and 5 bases had no gene match. Germline assignment: CDR1 SGHTA and CDR2 FQGNSA. There are 13 residues in the CDR3. DNA for the CDR3: TGTGCCAGCAACCTACAGGGGGCGTATGGCTACACCTTC. It specifies CASNLQGAYGYTF.

V usage is TRBV19 and J usage is TRBJ2-6, with D perhaps matching TRBD2 (5 bases). Germline V lookup: CDR1 LNHDA, CDR2 SQIVND (reference sequence). The CDR3 totals 17 residues. The V end lost 5 bases, the J end lost 0 bases, and 14 bases lay between the germline ends. The CDR3 sequence is CASSARRDPSGANVLTF. The CDR3 coding sequence is TGTGCCAGTAGTGCCCGCCGGGATCCCTCTGGGGCCAACGTCCTGACTTTC. Based on the CDR3 plus reference TRBV19 and TRBJ2-6, the full variable domain is DGGITQSPKYLFRKEGQNVTLSCEQNLNHDAMYWYRQDPGQGLRLIYYSQIVNDFQKGDIAEGYSVSREKKESFPLTVTSAQKNPTAFYLCASSARRDPSGANVLTFGAGSRLTVL.

Within the sample, this clonotype is medium-sized. This rearrangement joins TRBV19 to TRBJ2-2; TRBD1 agrees at 7 bases. Germline V gene sequence: CDR1 LNHDA, CDR2 SQIVND (reference sequence). The CDR3 is 14 amino acids. The junction had 7 bases not matched to a gene; V was cut back by 6 bases and J by 6 bases. CDR3 protein: CASRETGNAGELFF. In nucleotides, the CDR3 is TGTGCCAGTAGAGAGACAGGGAATGCCGGGGAGCTGTTTTTT.

The genes are TRBV7-2 and TRBJ1-3; the D is unclear. CDR3 length equals 14 residues. Germline V lookup: CDR1 SGHTA, CDR2 FQGNSA. V lost 4 bases, J lost 0 bases, and 7 bases lay in between. The CDR3 is CASSSSFSGNTIYF. CDR3 DNA sequence: TGTGCCAGCAGCTCATCTTTCTCTGGAAACACCATATATTTT.

This sequence joins TRBV9 and TRBJ1-2; D uncertain. The CDR3 length is 14 residues. The V gene's germline CDR1 is SGDLS and CDR2 YYNGEE. V was cut by 1 base and J by 0 bases, with 7 bases left in between. CDR3 sequence reads: CASSVQDTNYGYTF. CDR3 nucleotides: TGTGCCAGCAGCGTACAAGATACTAACTATGGCTACACCTTC.

In this sample, this clonotype turned up a few times. This chain links TRBV24-1 with TRBJ2-2, with 10 bases lining up with TRBD2. V was clipped by 6 bases and J by 8 bases; unmatched bases: 8. The length of the CDR3 is 15 residues. Germline loops: CDR1 KGHDR, CDR2 SFDVKD. CDR3 in amino acids: CATSHSGGAAGELFF. The CDR3 DNA is TGTGCCACCAGTCACAGCGGGGGGGCTGCTGGGGAGCTGTTTTTT.

This sequence joins TRBV6-2 or TRBV6-3 and TRBJ2-2, with 10 bases matching TRBD2. The germline V gene has CDR1 MNHEY and CDR2 SVGEGT. The length of the CDR3 is 19 residues. Losses at the gene ends were 0 bases for V and 2 bases for J; bases not matched to a gene: 9. The CDR3 nucleotides are TGTGCCAGCAGTTACTCGTCTAGCGGGAGCCGTTCAAACACCGGGGAGCTGTTTTTT. Its translation: CASSYSSSGSRSNTGELFF.

The rearrangement joins TRBV12-5 to TRBJ1-5; D unclear. Germline V gene data show CDR1 as LGHNT and CDR2 as FRNRAP. This CDR3 region has 15 residues. Trimming left V 5 bases short and J 2 bases short, with 13 bases between. The CDR3 region has the DNA TGTGCTAGTGGTCTCCAATCCTGGGGCAATCAGCCCCAGCATTTT. Its protein is CASGLQSWGNQPQHF. The entire variable domain, with the rest obtained from reference TRBV12-5 and TRBJ1-5, is as follows: DARVTQTPRHKVTEMGQEVTMRCQPILGHNTVFWYRQTMMQGLELLAYFRNRAPLDDSGMPKDRFSAEMPDATLATLKIQPSEPRDSAVYFCASGLQSWGNQPQHFGDGTRLSIL.